Below, 18 T cell receptor beta chains from the same sample are listed, as sequenced in a study of cytomegalovirus exposure and HLA in healthy donors. Data came from immunoSEQ multiplex PCR; TCRdb stores just in-frame clones and leaves some out. The sample records 150,000 to 200,000 clones, around 84% being singletons. The sample was PBMCs. The origin of the receptors is a man between 18 and 29 years old in good health and CMV-seropositive.

The chain recombines TRBV7-8 with TRBJ1-1; D unresolved. Germline V gives CDR1 SGHVS, CDR2 FQNEAQ. V was trimmed by 5 bases and J by 0 bases, leaving 16 bases between them. This CDR3 is 16 amino acids long. In nucleotides, the CDR3 is TGTGCCAGCAGCCAGGAGTCAAGAGGGCTGAACACTGAAGCTTTCTTT. Translating it yields CASSQESRGLNTEAFF.

The gene calls are TRBV28 and TRBJ1-2; 8 nucleotides line up with TRBD1. CDR1 and CDR2 from the germline V gene are MDHEN and SYDVKM. V lost 1 base, J lost 8 bases, and 9 bases stayed unmatched. CDR3 length: 15 residues. CDR3 DNA sequence: TGTGCCAGCAGTTTATCCATGACAGGGGTAGGAGGCTACACCTTC. Amino acid sequence: CASSLSMTGVGGYTF.

V and J are TRBV5-4 and TRBJ2-3; perhaps TRBD1 as D (6 bases). CDR1 and CDR2 from the germline V gene are SGHNT and YYREEE (reference sequence). This CDR3 is built from 14 residues. Trimming stripped 0 bases from V and 2 bases from J, with 7 bases between. The CDR3 protein is CASSLEGVTDTQYF. The CDR3 DNA sequence: TGTGCCAGCAGCTTGGAGGGGGTCACAGATACGCAGTATTTT.

The V and J genes are TRBV30 and TRBJ1-2; 8 bases fit TRBD1. V lost 1 base, J lost 6 bases, and 7 bases stayed unmatched. CDR3 length: 14 residues. Germline V gives CDR1 GTSNPN, CDR2 SVGIG (reference sequence). CDR3 protein: CAWSATGGRDGYTF. The CDR3 DNA reads as TGTGCCTGGAGTGCAACAGGGGGGAGGGATGGCTACACCTTC.

This CDR3 reads CASSLRRGARTDTQYF. The CDR3 DNA sequence: TGTGCCAGCAGCTTAAGACGGGGGGCCCGGACAGATACGCAGTATTTT. The gene calls are TRBV7-2 and TRBJ2-3, with D perhaps TRBD2 (7 bases). With 2 bases removed from V and 3 bases from J, the gap between germline ends came to 15 bases. This CDR3 has 16 residues. Per the germline V gene, CDR1 is SGHTA and CDR2 is FQGNSA.

CDR3 sequence reads: CASSVRREGQPQHF. In DNA form, the CDR3 reads TGTGCCAGCAGTGTTCGACGGGAAGGCCAGCCCCAGCATTTT. The rearrangement links TRBV2 to TRBJ1-5; D is unresolved. Germline V gives CDR1 SNHLY, CDR2 FYNNEI. The V end was cut by 4 bases, the J end by 7 bases, with 14 bases between. The CDR3 spans 14 residues.

The rearrangement uses TRBV9 and TRBJ1-5; the match to TRBD1 covers 10 bases. This CDR3 region has 15 residues. From germline, CDR1 is SGDLS and CDR2 YYNGEE. With 3 bases clipped from V and 8 bases from J, the junction kept 8 bases outside the gene matches. The CDR3 loop is CASSASGTGDKPQHF. CDR3 coding DNA: TGTGCCAGCAGCGCCTCCGGGACAGGGGACAAGCCCCAGCATTTT.

About this clone: The sample holds other DNA sequences that translate to the same CDR3. This sequence joins TRBV7-9 and TRBJ1-1; D is unclear. CDR1 and CDR2 (germline): SEHNR, FQNEAQ (reference sequence). Trimming removed 2 bases from V and 1 base from J, with 5 bases in between. CDR3 size: 13 residues. As DNA, the CDR3 is TGTGCCAGCAGCTTACAGTCGAACACTGAAGCTTTCTTT. Amino acid sequence: CASSLQSNTEAFF.

This chain connects TRBV5-1 to TRBJ2-5; 10 bases align to TRBD2. V lost 3 bases to trimming and J lost 1 base; unmatched junction nucleotides: 3. CDR1 and CDR2 from the germline V gene are SGHRS and YFSETQ. This CDR3 comprises 15 residues. The CDR3 DNA follows: TGCGCCAGCAGCTGGGGACTAGCGTTCCAAGAGACCCAGTACTTC. The encoded protein is CASSWGLAFQETQYF.

V gene TRBV28 combines with J gene TRBJ2-1, with a tentative D call TRBD2 (5 bases). The CDR3 covers 13 residues. Looked up from germline, CDR1 is MDHEN and CDR2 is SYDVKM. The V and J ends lost 8 bases and 9 bases respectively, with 17 bases between them. DNA of the CDR3: TGTGCCAGCCAAGACGCAGAGGGCCGTGAGCAGTTCTTC. The encoded protein is CASQDAEGREQFF.

The chain joins TRBV28 to TRBJ2-6; D is uncertain. Germline V lookup: CDR1 MDHEN, CDR2 SYDVKM. Between the trimmed V and J ends, which lost 5 bases and 0 bases, there was a span of 8 bases. The CDR3 extends over 15 amino acids. Here the CDR3 reads CASSLSLSGANVLTF. CDR3 in DNA: TGTGCCAGCAGTCTCTCCCTCTCTGGGGCCAACGTCCTGACTTTC.

V and J are TRBV5-8 and TRBJ1-5; D might be TRBD1 (5 bases). CDR3 length: 14 residues. Germline CDR1 reads SGHTS; CDR2 reads YDEGEE. Trimming cost V 0 bases and J 7 bases, with 11 bases left between them. CDR3 in DNA: TGTGCCAGCAGCTTGGGGCAGGGTGAACAGCCCCAGCATTTT. Amino acid sequence: CASSLGQGEQPQHF.

The rearrangement links TRBV28 to TRBJ2-1; 11 positions agree with TRBD2. This CDR3 is built from 16 residues. Per the germline V gene, CDR1 is MDHEN and CDR2 is SYDVKM. The V gene end was trimmed by 6 bases and the J gene end by 5 bases; junction bases not matched to a gene: 9. CDR3 bases: TGTGCCAGCAGCCCTCGAAGACTAGCGGGAAACAATGAGCAGTTCTTC. Translated: CASSPRRLAGNNEQFF.

The V call is TRBV11-3, the J call TRBJ2-7, with TRBD1 as a possible D gene (6 bases). V lost 3 bases, J lost 5 bases, and 8 bases lay in between. This CDR3 spans 12 amino acids. The germline gives CDR1 SGHNT, CDR2 YENEEA. CDR3 loop: CASSLYRDEQYF. The CDR3 DNA is TGTGCCAGCAGCTTGTACAGGGACGAGCAGTACTTC.

The V and J genes are TRBV5-1 and TRBJ2-7; TRBD1 is a possible D gene (5 bases). The length of the CDR3 is 13 residues. With 4 bases removed from V and 6 bases from J, the gap between germline ends came to 14 bases. Germline V lookup: CDR1 SGHRS, CDR2 YFSETQ. The CDR3 DNA follows: TGCGCCAGCAGCCTACAGGCGACCAGCGAGCAGTACTTC. It yields the protein CASSLQATSEQYF.

V is TRBV6-5 and J is TRBJ1-2, with D maybe TRBD1 (6 bases). Germline CDR1 is MNHEY and CDR2 is SVGAGI. The ends were cut back, 0 bases at V and 8 bases at J, with 10 bases in the middle. The length of the CDR3 is 13 residues. CDR3 sequence (DNA): TGTGCCAGCAGTTACTCGGGACAAAGGGGCTACACCTTC. It encodes CASSYSGQRGYTF.

J is TRBJ1-2 and V is TRBV5-6; D ambiguous. With 4 bases removed from V and 4 bases from J, the gap between germline ends came to 14 bases. The germline V gene encodes CDR1 SGHDT and CDR2 YYEEEE. CDR3 length: 14 residues. The CDR3 DNA follows: TGTGCCAGCAGCCTGCCCATCGACTCCTATGGCTACACCTTC. It codes for CASSLPIDSYGYTF.

The gene calls are TRBV2 and TRBJ2-7; 8 bases match TRBD2. The V gene's germline CDR1 is SNHLY and CDR2 FYNNEI. The CDR3 totals 15 residues. V lost 1 base, J lost 3 bases, and 5 bases stayed unmatched. The CDR3: CASSEGVAGFYEQYF. CDR3 sequence (DNA): TGTGCCAGCAGTGAAGGGGTAGCGGGATTCTACGAGCAGTACTTC.